A selection of T cell receptor beta chains follows, all from one sample in a study of a mutant IDH1 vaccine in newly diagnosed glioma. Their antigens remain unidentified. The data were produced by immunoSEQ multiplex PCR, yet TCRdb's version contains in-frame clones alone and is incomplete. This sample has approximately 60,000 clones, with more than 80% found just once. Here the sequenced sample was PBMCs, taken from a glioma patient whose treatment included an IDH1 peptide vaccine. The receptors originated from a middle-aged woman with glioma. Both conserved end residues are part of each CDR3. A D gene is named only where the DNA matches it firmly. Where a row states a size, it is once, few, many or the class of an expanded clone; other rows omit it.

J,D,V,size,CDR3,DNA
TRBJ2-7,TRBD2,TRBV28,NA,CASSRLAGVGGSYEQYF,TGTGCCAGCAGTAGACTAGCGGGAGTGGGGGGCTCCTACGAGCAGTACTTC
TRBJ1-1,NA,TRBV9,once,CASSASRQGYPNTEAFF,TGTGCCAGCAGCGCCTCACGTCAGGGTTATCCGAACACTGAAGCTTTCTTT
TRBJ2-7,NA,TRBV9,once,CASSPFFVSYEQYF,TGTGCCAGCAGCCCGTTTTTTGTATCCTACGAGCAGTACTTC
TRBJ2-1,NA,TRBV2,NA,CASSASFQSSYNEQFF,TGTGCCAGCAGTGCGAGCTTTCAGAGCTCCTACAATGAGCAGTTCTTC
TRBJ2-5,TRBD2,TRBV27,NA,CASSPREGTQETQYF,TGTGCCAGCAGTCCCCGGGAGGGGACCCAAGAGACCCAGTACTTC
TRBJ1-2,NA,TRBV20-1,NA,CSARGLMDYTF,TGCAGTGCTAGGGGGCTGATGGACTACACCTTC
TRBJ2-5,NA,TRBV18,NA,CASSPPESFQETQYF,TGTGCCAGCTCACCACCGGAGAGTTTCCAAGAGACCCAGTACTTC
TRBJ1-4,TRBD1,TRBV4-1,NA,CASSPWDRGGTNEKLFF,TGCGCCAGCAGCCCCTGGGACAGGGGGGGGACTAATGAAAAACTGTTTTTT
TRBJ2-7,TRBD2,TRBV28,NA,CASSPRLAGVYEQYF,TGTGCCAGCAGCCCCAGACTAGCGGGAGTGTACGAGCAGTACTTC
TRBJ2-1,TRBD2,TRBV6-5,few,CASSSTSGGNNEQFF,TGTGCCAGCAGCTCCACTAGCGGGGGAAACAATGAGCAGTTCTTC
TRBJ1-1,NA,TRBV27,few,CASSLGWGARSEAFF,TGTGCCAGCAGTTTAGGGTGGGGGGCGCGGTCTGAAGCTTTCTTT
TRBJ2-1,NA,TRBV5-8,NA,CASSSPRDGYNEQFF,TGTGCCAGCAGCTCGCCCCGGGACGGGTACAATGAGCAGTTCTTC
TRBJ2-1,TRBD2,TRBV14,NA,CASSRQSGGPSEQFF,TGTGCCAGCAGCCGGCAGTCGGGAGGGCCGTCTGAGCAGTTCTTC
TRBJ1-1,TRBD1,TRBV25-1,NA,CASSDRDRGAAFF,TGTGCCAGCAGTGACCGGGACAGGGGTGCAGCTTTCTTT
TRBJ2-7,TRBD1,TRBV10-3,NA,CAISGQGTEQYF,TGTGCCATCAGTGGACAGGGTACGGAGCAGTACTTC
TRBJ2-1,NA,TRBV30,NA,CAWRSPGTNEQFF,TGTGCCTGGAGGTCTCCAGGGACCAATGAGCAGTTCTTC
TRBJ2-7,NA,TRBV11-2,NA,CASSVLTGTYAYF,TGTGCCAGCAGCGTACTAACAGGGACATACGCGTACTTC
TRBJ2-7,TRBD2,TRBV29-1,NA,CSVEGIIAGKSSYEQYF,TGCAGCGTTGAAGGGATCATAGCGGGGAAGAGCTCCTACGAGCAGTACTTC
TRBJ1-4,NA,TRBV6-5,NA,CASSRDTRREKLFF,TGTGCCAGCAGTCGGGACACCAGACGTGAAAAACTGTTTTTT
TRBJ2-7,NA,TRBV21-1,NA,CASSKVGDRATYEQYF,TGTGCCAGCAGCAAAGTGGGGGACAGGGCTACCTACGAGCAGTACTTC
TRBJ1-5,NA,TRBV4-1,NA,CASSVRGTRNQPQHF,TGCGCCAGCAGCGTGAGGGGGACGCGCAATCAGCCCCAGCATTTT
TRBJ1-6,NA,TRBV25-1,once,CASSTGNPWNSPLHF,TGTGCCAGCAGTACAGGGAACCCTTGGAATTCACCCCTCCACTTT
TRBJ2-7,NA,TRBV4-1,few,CASSQDRGQWSSYEQYF,TGCGCCAGCAGCCAAGATCGGGGGCAGTGGAGCTCCTACGAGCAGTACTTC
TRBJ1-6,NA,TRBV6-4,NA,CASSPDGENSPLHF,TGTGCCAGCAGCCCGGACGGTGAGAATTCACCCCTCCACTTT
TRBJ2-7,TRBD2,TRBV7-2,few,CASSLASTSGSYEQYF,TGTGCCAGCAGCTTAGCATCAACTAGCGGGTCTTACGAGCAGTACTTC
TRBJ2-6,NA,TRBV6-5,NA,CASRSGANVLTF,TGTGCCAGCCGTTCTGGGGCCAACGTCCTGACTTTC
TRBJ2-2,NA,TRBV7-8,NA,CASSFRGPGELFF,TGTGCCAGCAGCTTCAGGGGCCCCGGGGAGCTGTTTTTT
TRBJ2-1,NA,TRBV10-2,NA,CASSAYSPRGLNEQFF,TGCGCCAGCAGTGCCTACTCCCCCCGAGGGCTGAATGAGCAGTTCTTC
TRBJ2-7,TRBD1,TRBV28,NA,CASSSPGTASYEQYF,TGTGCCAGCAGTTCCCCCGGGACAGCCTCCTACGAGCAGTACTTC
TRBJ2-1,TRBD2,TRBV9,once,CASRGGDNEQFF,TGTGCCAGCAGGGGGGGGGACAATGAGCAGTTCTTC
TRBJ1-3,NA,TRBV6-5,NA,CASSYDGTSGNTIYF,TGTGCCAGCAGTTACGATGGGACCTCTGGAAACACCATATATTTT
TRBJ1-4,NA,TRBV9,NA,CASSVGRGRNEKLFF,TGTGCCAGCAGCGTAGGAAGGGGACGAAATGAAAAACTGTTTTTT
TRBJ1-3,TRBD1,TRBV5-1,NA,CASSLNRQGSGNTIYF,TGCGCCAGCAGCTTGAACAGACAGGGTTCTGGAAACACCATATATTTT